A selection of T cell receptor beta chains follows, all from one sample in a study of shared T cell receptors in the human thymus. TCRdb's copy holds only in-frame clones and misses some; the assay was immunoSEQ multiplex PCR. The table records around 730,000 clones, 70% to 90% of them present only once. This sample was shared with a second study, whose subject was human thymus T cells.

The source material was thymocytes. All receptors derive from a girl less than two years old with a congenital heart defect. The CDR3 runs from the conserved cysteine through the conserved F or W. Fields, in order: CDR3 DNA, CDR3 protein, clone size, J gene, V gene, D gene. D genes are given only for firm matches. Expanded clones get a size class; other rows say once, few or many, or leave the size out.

TGCGCCAGCAGCCAAGATCTATTCGGGCGGGGGAACACTGAAGCTTTCTTT | CASSQDLFGRGNTEAFF | NA | TRBJ1-1 | TRBV4-3 | NA
TGTGCCAGCAGCCAAACCGGGGGGTATTTTATAGAGCAGTTCTTC | CASSQTGGYFIEQFF | few | TRBJ2-1 | TRBV14 | TRBD2
TGTGCCATCAGTTTCCGACAGGGTCAAGAGACCCAGTACTTC | CAISFRQGQETQYF | NA | TRBJ2-5 | TRBV10-3 | TRBD1
TGTGCCAGCAGCCCCTACGGGACAGTTAACTATGGCTACACCTTC | CASSPYGTVNYGYTF | once | TRBJ1-2 | TRBV7-6 | TRBD1
TGCGCCAGCAGAAGTAGGAGACAGGATCCCCTATATGGCTACACCTTC | CASRSRRQDPLYGYTF | NA | TRBJ1-2 | TRBV11-2 | NA
TGTGCCAGCAGCTCGACAGCGAACACCGGGGAGCTGTTTTTT | CASSSTANTGELFF | NA | TRBJ2-2 | TRBV13 | NA
TGTGCCAGCAGTTGGATGGACAGGAGTTATGGCTACACCTTC | CASSWMDRSYGYTF | NA | TRBJ1-2 | TRBV28 | TRBD1
TGTGCCAGTAGTACGGGGTTGGGAAACACCATATATTTT | CASSTGLGNTIYF | NA | TRBJ1-3 | TRBV19 | NA
TGTGCCAGCAGTGAACGCGAGGGTCGCAATCAGCCCCAGCATTTT | CASSEREGRNQPQHF | NA | TRBJ1-5 | TRBV6-1 | NA
TGTGCCATCAGTGAGTCAAGTTGGGGGACTCTCTACAATGAGCAGTTCTTC | CAISESSWGTLYNEQFF | NA | TRBJ2-1 | TRBV10-3 | NA
TGTGCTAGTGGTTTGGTGTCCGGGAACCTAAACTATGGCTACACCTTC | CASGLVSGNLNYGYTF | NA | TRBJ1-2 | TRBV12-5 | NA
TGTGCCAGCAGCGCTCAGGGGATCTATGGCTACACCTTC | CASSAQGIYGYTF | NA | TRBJ1-2 | TRBV9 | NA
TGTGCCAGCAGTCCCGACAGGGCGAGAGATGATTCACCCCTCCACTTT | CASSPDRARDDSPLHF | NA | TRBJ1-6 | TRBV9 | TRBD1